Each of the 25 T cell receptor beta chains below was sequenced from the same sample in a study of radiotherapy plus CTLA-4 blockade in lung cancer. Using immunoSEQ multiplex PCR, the repertoire was profiled, and TCRdb retains in-frame clones only, with some absent. In the table there are 48,000 or so clones, 80% to 90% of which are singletons. Here the sequenced sample was peripheral blood, taken from a patient treated with radiotherapy plus ipilimumab. These receptors all come from a human donor with non-small cell lung cancer whose response to radiotherapy plus ipilimumab could not be evaluated.

V gene TRBV9 combines with J gene TRBJ2-1; D is possibly TRBD2 (6 bases). The germline gives CDR1 SGDLS, CDR2 YYNGEE. V was trimmed by 0 bases and J by 2 bases, leaving 15 bases between them. This CDR3 is built from 17 residues. The CDR3 DNA is TGTGCCAGCAGCGTAGGAAAGGCGGAGGGCCCCTACAATGAGCAGTTCTTC. This encodes CASSVGKAEGPYNEQFF.

The chain combines TRBV19 with TRBJ2-3, with a possible D match to TRBD2 (5 bases). The CDR3 extends over 16 amino acids. V was shortened by 3 bases and J by 4 bases, with 17 bases between the two germline ends. Germline CDR1 and CDR2: LNHDA and SQIVND (reference sequence). The CDR3 DNA reads as TGTGCCAGTAGTATTATCGGACTTGGGCCATCAGATACGCAGTATTTT. This codes for CASSIIGLGPSDTQYF.

CDR3 loop: CASSIGLTNSPLHF. The CDR3 bases are TGTGCCAGCAGTATCGGACTGACGAATTCACCCCTCCACTTT. This chain uses TRBV2 with TRBJ1-6; D unclear. This CDR3 region has 14 residues. In germline, CDR1 is SNHLY, CDR2 FYNNEI. The ends were cut back, 5 bases at V and 7 bases at J, with 12 bases in the middle.

This rearrangement joins TRBV19 to TRBJ1-5, with D perhaps matching TRBD1 (5 bases). The CDR3 has 14 amino acids. The V end was cut by 9 bases, the J end by 2 bases, with 14 bases between. Looked up from germline, CDR1 is LNHDA and CDR2 is SQIVND (reference sequence). The CDR3 DNA reads TGTGCCAGCCACCTCGGGGGGGGCAATCAGCCCCAGCATTTT. Protein: CASHLGGGNQPQHF.

The CDR3 DNA reads TGTGCCAGCAGCTTAGGTGGTAGCGGGAGCTCCTACAATGAGCAGTTCTTC. This encodes CASSLGGSGSSYNEQFF. The rearrangement uses TRBV11-3 and TRBJ2-1; TRBD2 aligns across 9 bases. The CDR3 has 17 amino acids. CDR1 and CDR2 (germline): SGHNT, YENEEA. V was pared by 1 base and J by 0 bases, with 4 bases of the junction left unmatched.

V usage is TRBV7-2 and J usage is TRBJ1-2, with D possibly matching TRBD1 (5 bases). CDR3 length equals 15 residues. Trimming cost V 5 bases and J 2 bases, with 15 bases left between them. Germline CDR1 reads SGHTA; CDR2 reads FQGNSA. The CDR3 sequence is CASSPSTVSNYGYTF. Written as DNA, the CDR3 is TGTGCCAGCAGCCCCTCGACAGTATCCAACTATGGCTACACCTTC.

The rearrangement uses TRBV10-3 and TRBJ1-5; no firm D call. The V and J ends lost 0 bases and 4 bases respectively, with 7 bases between them. Germline-derived CDR1 and CDR2 are ENHRY and SYGVKD. CDR3 length: 14 residues. In DNA, the CDR3 is TGTGCCATCAGTGAGTCGGCCACGAATCAGCCCCAGCATTTT. This sequence encodes CAISESATNQPQHF.

The rearrangement joins TRBV7-8 to TRBJ1-5; 8 bases are shared with TRBD1. Germline-derived CDR1 and CDR2 are SGHVS and FQNEAQ. V lost 1 base and J lost 3; bases outside the gene matches: 5. This CDR3 is 16 amino acids long. Here the CDR3 DNA reads TGTGCCAGCAGCTTAGGGGGACAGGAAAACAATCAGCCCCAGCATTTT. It codes for CASSLGGQENNQPQHF.

The rearrangement joins TRBV4-1 to TRBJ1-2; perhaps TRBD1 as D (5 bases). Looked up from germline, CDR1 is MGHRA and CDR2 is YSYEKL. V was clipped by 1 base and J by 4 bases, with 16 bases between them. The CDR3 spans 16 residues. The CDR3 bases are TGCGCCAGCAGCCAAGCGGGCCTTTTGGGGGGCTATGGCTACACCTTC. Protein product: CASSQAGLLGGYGYTF.

V gene TRBV30 combines with J gene TRBJ2-1; 7 bases match TRBD2. Germline CDR1 reads GTSNPN; CDR2 reads SVGIG (reference sequence). This CDR3 contains 13 residues. V lost 0 bases and J lost 7; bases outside the gene matches: 3. CDR3 sequence: CAWSVPGGNEQFF. CDR3 DNA: TGTGCCTGGAGTGTACCCGGGGGGAATGAGCAGTTCTTC.

The rearrangement joins TRBV9 to TRBJ2-4; 10 bases align to TRBD2. The CDR3 extends over 13 amino acids. The V segment lost 2 bases and the J segment 9 bases; nucleotides outside the gene matches: 2. CDR1 is SGDLS and CDR2 is YYNGEE in the germline V gene. The CDR3 sequence is CASSVSSGGIQYF. Here the CDR3 DNA reads TGTGCCAGCAGCGTCTCTAGCGGGGGCATTCAGTACTTC.

The CDR3 DNA is TGTGCCAGCACGGGGCAGGGGGCGTCAGGCTACACCTTC. Translation gives CASTGQGASGYTF. The gene calls are TRBV7-9 and TRBJ1-2; 8 bases agree with TRBD1. This CDR3 has 13 residues. Germline lookup yields CDR1 SEHNR and CDR2 FQNEAQ (reference sequence). The V and J ends lost 7 bases and 8 bases, in that order; junction bases with no gene match: 9.

The V call is TRBV4-3, the J call TRBJ1-5; D gene uncertain. Germline V gives CDR1 LGHNA, CDR2 YSLEER. V lost 0 bases and J 5 bases, leaving 5 bases between the germline ends. The CDR3 has 13 amino acids. CDR3 residues: CASSQERDQPQHF. CDR3 bases: TGCGCCAGCAGCCAAGAACGAGATCAGCCCCAGCATTTT.

This clone was counted a few times. The chain uses TRBV7-3 and TRBJ2-2; D perhaps matches TRBD2 (5 bases). From germline, CDR1 is SGHTA and CDR2 FQGTGA. This CDR3 contains 16 residues. V gave up 1 base and J gave up 6 bases, with 15 bases separating them. The CDR3 DNA is TGTGCCAGCAGCTTAAAGGCGGCTAGCAGTCCCGGGGAGCTGTTTTTT. Its translation: CASSLKAASSPGELFF. Supplemented by reference TRBV7-3 and TRBJ2-2, the full variable domain reads GAGVSQTPSNKVTEKGKYVELRCDPISGHTALYWYRQSLGQGPEFLIYFQGTGAADDSGLPNDRFFAVRPEGSVSTLKIQRTERGDSAVYLCASSLKAASSPGELFFGEGSRLTVL.

This chain uses TRBV7-2 with TRBJ2-7; 10 bases map to TRBD2. The CDR3 is made up of 16 amino acids. CDR1 and CDR2 from the germline V gene are SGHTA and FQGNSA. The ends lost 3 bases at V and 3 bases at J; junction bases unmatched: 8. The CDR3 coding sequence is TGTGCCAGCAGCTTGTCTAGCGGGAGTAATAACTACGAGCAGTACTTC. It specifies CASSLSSGSNNYEQYF.

The chain couples TRBV5-6 to TRBJ1-3; no reliable D call. The CDR3 contains 14 residues. Germline CDR1 is SGHDT and CDR2 is YYEEEE. Trimming removed 3 bases from V and 0 bases from J, with 7 bases in between. Written as DNA, the CDR3 is TGTGCCAGCAGCTACAGTCTCTCTGGAAACACCATATATTTT. Residues: CASSYSLSGNTIYF.

This chain uses TRBV6-1 with TRBJ2-1; D not certain. V lost 5 bases and J 3 bases, leaving 5 bases between the germline ends. This CDR3 has 12 amino acids. CDR1 and CDR2 (germline): MNHNS, SASEGT. The chain's CDR3 is CASSSYYNEQFF. CDR3 sequence (DNA): TGTGCCAGCAGTTCCTACTACAATGAGCAGTTCTTC.

The V gene is TRBV7-2, the J gene TRBJ2-1; TRBD1 aligns across 12 bases. CDR1 is SGHTA and CDR2 is FQGNSA in the germline V gene. The V segment lost 0 bases and the J segment 8 bases; nucleotides outside the gene matches: 2. This CDR3 contains 15 residues. The CDR3 DNA sequence: TGTGCCAGCAGCTTAGCCGGGACAGGGGGCCATGAGCAGTTCTTC. Protein product: CASSLAGTGGHEQFF.

In its sample, this clone was seen once. The V call is TRBV7-2, the J call TRBJ2-2, with 8 bases aligning to TRBD2. The length of the CDR3 is 15 residues. Germline lookup yields CDR1 SGHTA and CDR2 FQGNSA. J lost 6 bases, V lost 5 bases, and 8 bases had no gene match. The CDR3 DNA sequence: TGTGCCAGCAGCCGAGAGCGGGAGAATTCCGGGGAGCTGTTTTTT. The encoded protein is CASSRERENSGELFF. The full variable domain, rest sourced from reference TRBV7-2 and TRBJ2-2, is GAGVSQSPSNKVTEKGKDVELRCDPISGHTALYWYRQSLGQGLEFLIYFQGNSAPDKSGLPSDRFSAERTGGSVSTLTIQRTQQEDSAVYLCASSRERENSGELFFGEGSRLTVL.

This clone was found a few times. CDR3 residues: CASSKGLRDRPSGNTIYF. The CDR3 nucleotides read TGTGCCAGCAGCAAAGGACTCCGGGACAGGCCCTCTGGAAACACCATATATTTT. The chain links TRBV21-1 to TRBJ1-3; TRBD1 is taken as the D call from the table, unchecked against the DNA. TRBV21-1 is a pseudogene. There are 18 residues in the CDR3.

The chain recombines TRBV28 with TRBJ2-6; 8 nucleotides match TRBD1. CDR3 size: 17 residues. The germline V gene encodes CDR1 MDHEN and CDR2 SYDVKM. V lost 5 bases, J lost 4 bases, and 10 bases stayed unmatched. The CDR3, as DNA: TGTGCCAGCAGTCCCGGACAGGGTCGATCAGGGGCCAACGTCCTGACTTTC. The encoded protein is CASSPGQGRSGANVLTF.

This chain uses TRBV11-2 with TRBJ2-2, with D possibly TRBD1 on 5 matching bases. The CDR3 runs 16 residues. The ends were cut back, 1 base at V and 7 bases at J, with 16 bases in the middle. The germline CDR1 and CDR2 sequences are SGHAT and FQNNGV. CDR3 protein: CASSLGQSQRGGELFF. CDR3 DNA sequence: TGTGCCAGCAGCTTAGGCCAGAGCCAAAGGGGCGGGGAGCTGTTTTTT.

Here the CDR3 reads CAISDSRTGSGNTIYF. The CDR3 DNA follows: TGTGCCATCAGTGATAGTAGGACAGGCTCTGGAAACACCATATATTTT. The J gene is TRBJ1-3, the V gene TRBV10-3; 7 bases are a match to TRBD1. Germline CDR1 ENHRY, CDR2 SYGVKD. V was pared by 3 bases and J by 0 bases, with 5 bases of the junction left unmatched. This CDR3 is 16 amino acids long.

This chain uses TRBV28 with TRBJ1-1; D remains unclear. There are 16 residues in the CDR3. V was trimmed by 2 bases and J by 1 base, leaving 14 bases between them. Germline V gene lookup returns CDR1 MDHEN and CDR2 SYDVKM. The CDR3 DNA is TGTGCCAGCAGTTTAGGTGAAACCCCGGGGAACACTGAAGCTTTCTTT. Protein product: CASSLGETPGNTEAFF. The full variable domain, with the rest looked up from reference TRBV28 and TRBJ1-1, is DVKVTQSSRYLVKRTGEKVFLECVQDMDHENMFWYRQDPGLGLRLIYFSYDVKMKEKGDIPEGYSVSREKKERFSLILESASTNQTSMYLCASSLGETPGNTEAFFGQGTRLTVV.

CDR3 amino acids: CAWRGQGAGQPQHF. Here the CDR3 DNA reads TGTGCCTGGAGGGGACAGGGGGCCGGTCAGCCCCAGCATTTT. This chain joins TRBV30 and TRBJ1-5; 12 nucleotides align to TRBD1. The germline gives CDR1 GTSNPN, CDR2 SVGIG (reference sequence). The V segment lost 3 bases and the J segment 6 bases; nucleotides outside the gene matches: 3. CDR3 length equals 14 residues.